The clone carrying this T cell receptor (beta chain) has only one observation. The data derive from a study of blood T cell repertoires in COVID-19. Study in general: The United States, Italy and Spain were the sources of the acute and convalescent COVID-19 samples. PBMCs, B-cell-depleted T cells, or T cells were the source of the cDNA or gDNA that made up the material.

The authors' processing: Cell counts per sample came from amplifying reference gene primers. The repertoire was sequenced with immunoSEQ multiplex PCR; TCRdb's copy has only in-frame clones and lacks some. That table furnishes V, J and clone size, whereas the DNA furnished D and trimming. The table has under 300,000 clones, approximately 82% seen once. Specimen: peripheral blood. This TCR derives from a man aged 60 to 69 who had recovered from COVID-19.

CDR3 DNA: TGTGCCAGCGGCCCGGGTGAGAGCTCCTACAATGAGCAGTTCTTC. It is translated as CASGPGESSYNEQFF. This rearrangement joins TRBV6-1 to TRBJ2-1; D is uncertain. V shed 8 bases and J shed 0 bases, with 14 bases lying between them. The germline gives CDR1 MNHNS, CDR2 SASEGT. The CDR3 extends over 15 amino acids.